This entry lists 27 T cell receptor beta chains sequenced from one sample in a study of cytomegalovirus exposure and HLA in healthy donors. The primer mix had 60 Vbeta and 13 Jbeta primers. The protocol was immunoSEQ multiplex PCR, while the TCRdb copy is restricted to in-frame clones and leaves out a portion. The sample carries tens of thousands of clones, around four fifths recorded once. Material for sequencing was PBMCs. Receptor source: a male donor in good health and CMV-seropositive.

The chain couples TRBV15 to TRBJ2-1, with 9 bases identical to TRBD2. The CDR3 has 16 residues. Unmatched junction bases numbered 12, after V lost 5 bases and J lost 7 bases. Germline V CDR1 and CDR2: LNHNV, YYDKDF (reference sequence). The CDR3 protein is CATSVIRSGRGNEQFF. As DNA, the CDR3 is TGTGCCACCAGCGTAATCCGTAGCGGGAGAGGTAATGAGCAGTTCTTC.

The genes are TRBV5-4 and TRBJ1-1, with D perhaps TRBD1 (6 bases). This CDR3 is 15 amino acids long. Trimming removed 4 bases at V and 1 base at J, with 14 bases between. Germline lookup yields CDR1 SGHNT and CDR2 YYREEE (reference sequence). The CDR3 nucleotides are TGTGCCAGCAGCCCAACGGGACATCAGAACACTGAAGCTTTCTTT. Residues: CASSPTGHQNTEAFF. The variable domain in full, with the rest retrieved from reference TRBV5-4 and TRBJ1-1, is ETGVTQSPTHLIKTRGQQVTLRCSSQSGHNTVSWYQQALGQGPQFIFQYYREEENGRGNFPPRFSGLQFPNYSSELNVNALELDDSALYLCASSPTGHQNTEAFFGQGTRLTVV.

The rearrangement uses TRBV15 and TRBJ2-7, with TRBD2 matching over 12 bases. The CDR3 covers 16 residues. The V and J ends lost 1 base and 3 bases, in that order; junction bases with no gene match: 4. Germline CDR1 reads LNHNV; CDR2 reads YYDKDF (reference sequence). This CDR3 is CATSRGLAGVGYEQYF. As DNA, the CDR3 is TGTGCCACCAGCAGAGGACTAGCGGGAGTAGGCTACGAGCAGTACTTC.

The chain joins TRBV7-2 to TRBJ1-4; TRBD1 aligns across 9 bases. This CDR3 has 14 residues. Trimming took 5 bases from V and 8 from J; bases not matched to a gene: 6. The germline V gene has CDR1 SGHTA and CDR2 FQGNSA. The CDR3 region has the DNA TGTGCCAGCAGCATGACAGGGGGGCGAGAAAAACTGTTTTTT. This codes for CASSMTGGREKLFF.

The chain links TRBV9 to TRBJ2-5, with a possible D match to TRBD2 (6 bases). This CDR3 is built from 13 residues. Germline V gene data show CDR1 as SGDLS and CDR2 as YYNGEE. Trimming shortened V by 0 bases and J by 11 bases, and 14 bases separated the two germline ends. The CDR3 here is CASSVGAGWEQYF. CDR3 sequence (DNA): TGTGCCAGCAGCGTAGGGGCGGGGTGGGAGCAGTACTTC.

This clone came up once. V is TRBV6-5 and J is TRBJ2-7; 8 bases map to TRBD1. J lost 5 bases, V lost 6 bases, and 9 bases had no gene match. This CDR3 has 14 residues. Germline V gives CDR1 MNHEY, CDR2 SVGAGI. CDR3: CASSYLGQGHEQYF. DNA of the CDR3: TGTGCCAGCAGCTACCTAGGACAGGGCCACGAGCAGTACTTC.

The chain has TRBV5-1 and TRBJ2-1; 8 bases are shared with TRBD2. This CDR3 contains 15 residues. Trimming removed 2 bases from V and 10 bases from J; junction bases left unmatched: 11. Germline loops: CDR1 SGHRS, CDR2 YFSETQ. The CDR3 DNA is TGCGCCAGCAGCTTTAGCGGGGCCCTAGGGGTCGAGCAGTTCTTC. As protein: CASSFSGALGVEQFF.

CDR3 nucleotide sequence: TGTGCCAGCAGAAGTGGGACAGGCTCTGGAAACACCATATATTTT. Amino acids: CASRSGTGSGNTIYF. The rearrangement uses TRBV27 and TRBJ1-3, with 8 bases that match TRBD1. With V trimmed by 6 bases and J by 0 bases, 4 bases remained unmatched. This CDR3 spans 15 amino acids. From germline, CDR1 is MNHEY and CDR2 SMNVEV (reference sequence).

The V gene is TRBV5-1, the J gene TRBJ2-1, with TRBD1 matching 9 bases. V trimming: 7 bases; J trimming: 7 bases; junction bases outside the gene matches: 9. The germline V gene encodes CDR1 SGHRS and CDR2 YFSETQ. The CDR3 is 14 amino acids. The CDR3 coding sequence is TGCGCCAGCTATTTCGGGACAGGGCAGAATGAGCAGTTCTTC. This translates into CASYFGTGQNEQFF.

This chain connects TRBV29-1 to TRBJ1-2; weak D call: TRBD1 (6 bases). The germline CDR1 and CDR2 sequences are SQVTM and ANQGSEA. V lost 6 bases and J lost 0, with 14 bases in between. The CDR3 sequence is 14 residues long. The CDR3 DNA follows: TGCAGCGTCCAGACAGGATCAGCTAACTATGGCTACACCTTC. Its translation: CSVQTGSANYGYTF. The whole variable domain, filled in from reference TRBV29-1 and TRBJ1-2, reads SAVISQKPSRDICQRGTSLTIQCQVDSQVTMMFWYRQQPGQSLTLIATANQGSEATYESGFVIDKFPISRPNLTFSTLTVSNMSPEDSSIYLCSVQTGSANYGYTFGSGTRLTVV.

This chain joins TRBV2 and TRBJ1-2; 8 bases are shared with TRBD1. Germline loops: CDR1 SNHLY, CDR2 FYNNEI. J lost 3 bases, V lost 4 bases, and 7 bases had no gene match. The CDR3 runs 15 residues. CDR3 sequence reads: CASSAAGGADYGYTF. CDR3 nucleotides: TGTGCCAGCAGTGCCGCAGGGGGCGCCGACTATGGCTACACCTTC.

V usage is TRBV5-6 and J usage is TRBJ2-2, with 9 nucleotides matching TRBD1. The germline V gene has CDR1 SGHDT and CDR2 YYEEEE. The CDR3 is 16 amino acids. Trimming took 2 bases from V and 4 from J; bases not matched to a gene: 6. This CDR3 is CASSLVRTGATGELFF. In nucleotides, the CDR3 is TGTGCCAGCAGCTTAGTTAGGACAGGGGCCACCGGGGAGCTGTTTTTT.

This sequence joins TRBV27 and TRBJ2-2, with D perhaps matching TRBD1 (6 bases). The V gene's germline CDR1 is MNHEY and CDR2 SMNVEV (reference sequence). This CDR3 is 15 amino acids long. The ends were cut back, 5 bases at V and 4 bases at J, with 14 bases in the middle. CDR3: CASSQNRVATGELFF. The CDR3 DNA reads TGTGCCAGCAGTCAAAACAGGGTGGCCACCGGGGAGCTGTTTTTT.

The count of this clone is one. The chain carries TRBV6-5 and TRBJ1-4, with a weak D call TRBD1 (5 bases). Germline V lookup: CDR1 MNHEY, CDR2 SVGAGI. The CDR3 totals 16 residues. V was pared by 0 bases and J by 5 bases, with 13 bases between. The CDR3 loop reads CASSYSMGGRNEKLFF. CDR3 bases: TGTGCCAGCAGTTACTCGATGGGGGGAAGGAATGAAAAACTGTTTTTT.

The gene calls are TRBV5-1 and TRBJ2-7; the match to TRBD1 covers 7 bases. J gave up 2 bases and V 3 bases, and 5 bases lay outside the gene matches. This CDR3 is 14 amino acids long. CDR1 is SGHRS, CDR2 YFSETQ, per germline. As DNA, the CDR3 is TGCGCCAGCAGCTCACAGGGGCCTACCTACGAGCAGTACTTC. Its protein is CASSSQGPTYEQYF.

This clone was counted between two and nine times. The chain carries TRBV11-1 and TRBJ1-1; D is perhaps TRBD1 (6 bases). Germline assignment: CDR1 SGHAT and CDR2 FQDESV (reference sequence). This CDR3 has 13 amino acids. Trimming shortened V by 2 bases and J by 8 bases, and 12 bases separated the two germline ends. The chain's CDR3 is CASSLYPGEEAFF. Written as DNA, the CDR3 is TGTGCCAGCAGCTTATATCCAGGGGAAGAAGCTTTCTTT.

The CDR3 sequence is CASSSGSRGSYNEQFF. The CDR3 bases are TGTGCCAGCAGTTCTGGGAGTCGAGGCAGTTACAATGAGCAGTTCTTC. The chain joins TRBV6-5 to TRBJ2-1; TRBD2 might be the D (5 bases). V lost 4 bases, J lost 4 bases, and 17 bases lay in between. Germline CDR1 is MNHEY and CDR2 is SVGAGI. The CDR3 extends over 16 amino acids.

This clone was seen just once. CDR3 in DNA: TGTGCCACCAGCAGAGATATCCCCCCGGAGCAGTACTTC. Protein product: CATSRDIPPEQYF. The J gene is TRBJ2-7, the V gene TRBV15; D is ambiguous. The CDR3 is made up of 13 amino acids. Between the trimmed V and J ends, which lost 0 bases and 7 bases, there was a span of 10 bases. Looked up from germline, CDR1 is LNHNV and CDR2 is YYDKDF (reference sequence).

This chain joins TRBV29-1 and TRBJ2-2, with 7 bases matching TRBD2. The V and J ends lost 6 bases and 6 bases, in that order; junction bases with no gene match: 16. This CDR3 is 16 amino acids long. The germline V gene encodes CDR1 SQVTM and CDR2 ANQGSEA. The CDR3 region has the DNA TGCAGCGTGGCCCCTCGAACTAGCGCGTGGGCCGGGGAGCTGTTTTTT. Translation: CSVAPRTSAWAGELFF.

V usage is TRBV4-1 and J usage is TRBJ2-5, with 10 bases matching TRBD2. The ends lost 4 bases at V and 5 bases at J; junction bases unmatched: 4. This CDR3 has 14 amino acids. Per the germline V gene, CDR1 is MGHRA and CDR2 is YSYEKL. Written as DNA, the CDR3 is TGCGCCAGCAGCCCGGGACTAGCGATGGAGACCCAGTACTTC. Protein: CASSPGLAMETQYF.

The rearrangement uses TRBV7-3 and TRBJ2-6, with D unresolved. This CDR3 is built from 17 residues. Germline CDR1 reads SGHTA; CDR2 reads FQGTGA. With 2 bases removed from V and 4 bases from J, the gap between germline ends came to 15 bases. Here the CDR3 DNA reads TGTGCCAGCAGCTTATCGCGTGACCTCGGGGGGGCCAACGTCCTGACTTTC. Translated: CASSLSRDLGGANVLTF.

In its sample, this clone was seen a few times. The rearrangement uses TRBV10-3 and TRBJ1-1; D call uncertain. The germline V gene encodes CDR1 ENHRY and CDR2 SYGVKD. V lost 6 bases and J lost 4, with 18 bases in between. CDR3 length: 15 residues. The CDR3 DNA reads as TGTGCCATCAGAAGAGAACATCAGCGAGGCACTGAAGCTTTCTTT. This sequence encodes CAIRREHQRGTEAFF.

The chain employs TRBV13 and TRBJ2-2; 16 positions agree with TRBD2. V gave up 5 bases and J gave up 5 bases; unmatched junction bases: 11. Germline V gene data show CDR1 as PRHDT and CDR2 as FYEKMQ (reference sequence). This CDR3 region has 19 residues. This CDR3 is CASSPGLAGGPRRTGELFF. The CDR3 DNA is TGTGCCAGCAGCCCGGGACTAGCGGGAGGGCCAAGGAGGACCGGGGAGCTGTTTTTT.

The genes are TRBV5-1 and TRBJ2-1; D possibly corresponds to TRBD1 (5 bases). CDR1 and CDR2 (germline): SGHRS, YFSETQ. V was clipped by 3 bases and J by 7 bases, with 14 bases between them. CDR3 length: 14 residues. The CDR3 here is CASSSDSIPNEQFF. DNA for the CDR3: TGCGCCAGCAGCTCAGACAGTATCCCTAATGAGCAGTTCTTC.

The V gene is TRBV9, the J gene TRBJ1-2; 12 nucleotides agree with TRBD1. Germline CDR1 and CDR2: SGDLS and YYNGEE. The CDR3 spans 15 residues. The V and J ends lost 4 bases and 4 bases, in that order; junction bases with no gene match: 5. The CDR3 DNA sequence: TGTGCCAGCAGCACAGGGACAGGGGGCGGCTATGGCTACACCTTC. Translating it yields CASSTGTGGGYGYTF. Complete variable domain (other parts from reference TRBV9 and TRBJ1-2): DSGVTQTPKHLITATGQRVTLRCSPRSGDLSVYWYQQSLDQGLQFLIQYYNGEERAKGNILERFSAQQFPDLHSELNLSSLELGDSALYFCASSTGTGGGYGYTFGSGTRLTVV.

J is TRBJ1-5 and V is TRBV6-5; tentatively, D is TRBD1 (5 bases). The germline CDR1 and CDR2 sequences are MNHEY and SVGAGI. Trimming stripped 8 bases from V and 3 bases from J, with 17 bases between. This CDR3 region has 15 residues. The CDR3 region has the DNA TGTGCCAGCGGGCGCCGCGGGGCAACCAATCAGCCCCAGCATTTT. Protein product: CASGRRGATNQPQHF.

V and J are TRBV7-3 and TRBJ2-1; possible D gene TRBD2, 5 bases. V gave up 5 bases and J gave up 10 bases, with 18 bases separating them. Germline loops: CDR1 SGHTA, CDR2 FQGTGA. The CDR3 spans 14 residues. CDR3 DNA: TGTGCCAGCAGCCCAACCCGGGGATTTAGCGAGCAGTTCTTC. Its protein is CASSPTRGFSEQFF. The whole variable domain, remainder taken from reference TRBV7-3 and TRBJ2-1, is GAGVSQTPSNKVTEKGKYVELRCDPISGHTALYWYRQSLGQGPEFLIYFQGTGAADDSGLPNDRFFAVRPEGSVSTLKIQRTERGDSAVYLCASSPTRGFSEQFFGPGTRLTVL.